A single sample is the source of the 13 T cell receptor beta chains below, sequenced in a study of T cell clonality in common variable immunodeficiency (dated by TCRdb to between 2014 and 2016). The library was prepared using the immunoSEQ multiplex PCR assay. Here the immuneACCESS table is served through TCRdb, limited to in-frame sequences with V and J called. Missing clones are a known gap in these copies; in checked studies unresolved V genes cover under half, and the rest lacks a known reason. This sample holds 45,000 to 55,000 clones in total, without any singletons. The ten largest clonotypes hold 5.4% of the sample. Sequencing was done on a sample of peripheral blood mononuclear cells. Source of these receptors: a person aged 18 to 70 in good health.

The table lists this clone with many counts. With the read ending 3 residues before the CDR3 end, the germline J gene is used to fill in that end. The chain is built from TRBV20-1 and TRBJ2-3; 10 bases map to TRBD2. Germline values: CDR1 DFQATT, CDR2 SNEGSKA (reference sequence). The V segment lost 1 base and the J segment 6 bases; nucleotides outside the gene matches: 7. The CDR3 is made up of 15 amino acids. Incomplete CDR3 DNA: TGCAGTGCTAGAGTTGGTAGCGGGAGGATGGATACG. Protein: CSARVGSGRMDT. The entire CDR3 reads CSARVGSGRMDTQYF.

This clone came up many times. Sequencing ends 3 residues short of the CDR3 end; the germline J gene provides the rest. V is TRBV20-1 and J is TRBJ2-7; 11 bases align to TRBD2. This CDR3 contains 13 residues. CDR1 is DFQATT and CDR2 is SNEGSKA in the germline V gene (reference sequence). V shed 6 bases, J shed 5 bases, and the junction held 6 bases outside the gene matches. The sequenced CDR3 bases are TGCAGTGCCCCGACTAGCGGGATCGACGAG. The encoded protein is CSAPTSGIDE. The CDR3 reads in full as CSAPTSGIDEQYF.

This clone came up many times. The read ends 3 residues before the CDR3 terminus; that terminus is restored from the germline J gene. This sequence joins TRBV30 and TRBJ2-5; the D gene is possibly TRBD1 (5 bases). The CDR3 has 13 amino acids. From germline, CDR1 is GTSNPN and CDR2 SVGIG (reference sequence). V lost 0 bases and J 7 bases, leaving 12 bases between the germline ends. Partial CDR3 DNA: TGTGCCTGGAGTGTAGTAGGGGTCGGGACC. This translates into CAWSVVGVGT. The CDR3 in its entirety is CAWSVVGVGTQYF.

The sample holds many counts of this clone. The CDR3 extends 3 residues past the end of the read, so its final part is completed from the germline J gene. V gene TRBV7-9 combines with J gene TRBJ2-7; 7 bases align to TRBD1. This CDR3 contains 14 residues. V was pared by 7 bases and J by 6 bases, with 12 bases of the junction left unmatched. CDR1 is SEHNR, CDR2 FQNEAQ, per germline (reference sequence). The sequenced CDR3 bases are TGTGCCAGCACCCTCACAACGGGGACAGTCGAG. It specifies CASTLTTGTVE. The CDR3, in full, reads CASTLTTGTVEQYF. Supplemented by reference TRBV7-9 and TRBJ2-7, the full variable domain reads DTGVSQNPRHKITKRGQNVTFRCDPISEHNRLYWYRQTLGQGPEFLTYFQNEAQLEKSRLLSDRFSAERPKGSFSTLEIQRTEQGDSAMYLCASTLTTGTVEQYFGPGTRLTVT.

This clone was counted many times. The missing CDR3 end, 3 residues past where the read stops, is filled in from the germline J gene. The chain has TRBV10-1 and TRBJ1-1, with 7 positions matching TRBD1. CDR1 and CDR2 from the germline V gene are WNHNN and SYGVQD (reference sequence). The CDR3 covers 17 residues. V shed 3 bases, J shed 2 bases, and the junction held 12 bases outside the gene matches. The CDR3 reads CASSEGVPGQENTEAFF. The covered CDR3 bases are TGCGCCAGCAGTGAAGGGGTCCCAGGACAGGAAAACACTGAA.

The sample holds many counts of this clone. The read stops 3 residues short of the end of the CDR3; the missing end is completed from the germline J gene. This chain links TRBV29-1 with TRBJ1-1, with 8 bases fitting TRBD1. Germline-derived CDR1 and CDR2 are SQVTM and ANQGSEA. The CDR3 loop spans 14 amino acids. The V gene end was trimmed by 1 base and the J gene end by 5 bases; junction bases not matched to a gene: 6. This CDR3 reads CSVEVDRARTEAFF. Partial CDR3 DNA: TGCAGCGTTGAAGTGGACAGGGCAAGAACTGAA.

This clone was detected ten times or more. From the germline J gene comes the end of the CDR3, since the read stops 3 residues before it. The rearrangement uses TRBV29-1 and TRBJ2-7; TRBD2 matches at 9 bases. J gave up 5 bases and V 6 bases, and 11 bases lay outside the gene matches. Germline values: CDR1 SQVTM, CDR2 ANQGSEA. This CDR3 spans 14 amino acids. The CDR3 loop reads CSVIHSGSFHEQYF. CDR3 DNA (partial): TGCAGCGTGATACATAGCGGGAGTTTCCACGAG.

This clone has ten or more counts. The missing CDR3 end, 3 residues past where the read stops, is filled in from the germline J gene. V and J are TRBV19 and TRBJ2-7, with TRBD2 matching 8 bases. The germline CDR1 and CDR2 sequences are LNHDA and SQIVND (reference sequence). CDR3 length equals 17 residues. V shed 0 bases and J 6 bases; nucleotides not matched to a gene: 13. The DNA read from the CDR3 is TGTGCCAGTAGTATAGATCATAGCGGGAACCGTCTAAGCGAG. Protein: CASSIDHSGNRLSE. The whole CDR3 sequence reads CASSIDHSGNRLSEQYF.

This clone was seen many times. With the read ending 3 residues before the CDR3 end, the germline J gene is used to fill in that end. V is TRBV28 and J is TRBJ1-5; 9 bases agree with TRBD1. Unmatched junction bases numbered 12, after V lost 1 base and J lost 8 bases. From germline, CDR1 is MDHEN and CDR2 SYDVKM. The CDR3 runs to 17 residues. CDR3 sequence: CASSLYLPGQGEEPQHF. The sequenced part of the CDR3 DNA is TGTGCCAGCAGTTTATATCTTCCGGGACAGGGTGAGGAGCCC.

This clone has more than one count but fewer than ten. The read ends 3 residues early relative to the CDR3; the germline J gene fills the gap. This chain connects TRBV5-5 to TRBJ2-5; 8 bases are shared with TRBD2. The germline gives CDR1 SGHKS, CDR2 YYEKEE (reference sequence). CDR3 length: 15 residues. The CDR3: CASSLGSGSTDTQYF. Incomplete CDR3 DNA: TGTGCCAGCAGCTTGGGCAGCGGGAGCACAGATACC.

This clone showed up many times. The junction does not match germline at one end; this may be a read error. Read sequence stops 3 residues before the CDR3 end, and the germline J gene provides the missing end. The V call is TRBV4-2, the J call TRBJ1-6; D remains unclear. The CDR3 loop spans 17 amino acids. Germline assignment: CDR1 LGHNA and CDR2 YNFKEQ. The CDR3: CASSQSTLDYYNSPLHF. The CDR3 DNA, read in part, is TGCGCCAGCAGCCAATCTACTCTCGACTACTATAATTCACCC.

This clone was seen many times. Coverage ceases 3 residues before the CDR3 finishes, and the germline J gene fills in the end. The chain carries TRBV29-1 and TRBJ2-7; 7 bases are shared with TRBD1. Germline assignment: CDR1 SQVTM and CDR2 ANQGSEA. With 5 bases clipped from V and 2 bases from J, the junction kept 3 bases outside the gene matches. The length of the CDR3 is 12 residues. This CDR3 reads CSVTTGPYEQYF. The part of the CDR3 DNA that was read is TGCAGCGTTACGACAGGGCCCTACGAG.

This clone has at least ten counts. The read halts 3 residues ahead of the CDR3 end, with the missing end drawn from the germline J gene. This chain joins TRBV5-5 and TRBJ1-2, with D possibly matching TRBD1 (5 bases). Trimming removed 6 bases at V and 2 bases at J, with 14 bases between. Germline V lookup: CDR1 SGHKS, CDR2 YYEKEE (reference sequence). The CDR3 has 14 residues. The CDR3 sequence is CASTSTGSNYGYTF. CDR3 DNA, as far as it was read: TGTGCCAGCACCTCCACAGGATCGAACTATGGC.